This T cell receptor (beta chain) comes out of a study of beta chain features in type 1 diabetes. Broader study findings: More deletions and fewer insertions at VDJ junctions were found in patients with type 1 diabetes. Patients' naive, central memory and regulatory TCRB repertoires appeared more alike than those of healthy donors. Patients and controls would be equally affected if PCR favored shorter templates. Type 1 diabetes patients had TCRB CDR3s that were shorter (moderately but significantly so) in all four CD4+ subsets.

The entirety of the isolated RNA underwent reverse transcription, so expressed TCRB transcripts were sequenced. This table comes from immunoSEQ multiplex PCR, and its TCRdb copy is limited to in-frame clones, with some not included. The sample carries 250,000 to 300,000 clones, over 11% recorded once. About this clone: The antigen remains unidentified.

Markers CD45RO/CCR7/CD25/CD127/CD95/CD27 served to sort CD4+ naive, central memory, regulatory and stem cell-like memory cells. The sequencing input was naive CD4+ T cells from blood. This receptor was obtained from a man aged 25-45 years with type 1 diabetes.

CDR3 amino acids: CASSREGTQPQHF. The CDR3 DNA follows: TGTGCCAGTAGTCGTGAGGGTACTCAGCCCCAGCATTTT. The chain employs TRBV19 and TRBJ1-5; D not resolved. The CDR3 has 13 residues. CDR1 LNHDA and CDR2 SQIVND come from the germline V gene (reference sequence). Deletions cut 5 bases from V and 6 bases from J, with 11 bases between.